These 11 T cell receptor beta chains were sequenced from one sample in a study of a mutant IDH1 vaccine in newly diagnosed glioma. Only in-frame clones appear in the TCRdb table, and some are missing; sequencing was by immunoSEQ multiplex PCR. This sample yields some 30,000 clones, of which over 75% are seen a single time; around 2.5% belongs to the top ten. Their antigens are not known. Time point of the sample: week 23, last vaccination. With topical imiquimod, each dose of the vaccine consisted of 300 ug of mutant IDH1 20-mer peptide. The sequencing used PBMCs, collected from a glioma patient whose treatment included an IDH1 peptide vaccine. These receptor sequences come from a man aged 40-49 years with glioma.

The chain links TRBV28 to TRBJ1-1; D uncertain. Deletions cut 2 bases from V and 2 bases from J, with 9 bases between. CDR1 is MDHEN, CDR2 SYDVKM, per germline. The CDR3 totals 14 residues. The CDR3 is CASSLPSPNTEAFF. DNA for the CDR3: TGTGCCAGCAGTTTACCCTCCCCTAACACTGAAGCTTTCTTT.

The rearrangement joins TRBV29-1 to TRBJ2-3; no definite D call. Germline V lookup: CDR1 SQVTM, CDR2 ANQGSEA. The length of the CDR3 is 8 residues. Trimming left V 3 bases short and J 8 bases short, with 0 bases between. The CDR3 spells CSVDTQYF. The CDR3 DNA is TGCAGCGTTGATACGCAGTATTTT.

This clone was picked up one time. Written as DNA, the CDR3 is TGTGCCAGCAGCTGGGGGGGTCAGGGCACAGATACGCAGTATTTT. It is translated as CASSWGGQGTDTQYF. The V call is TRBV5-6, the J call TRBJ2-3, with TRBD2 matching 7 bases. This CDR3 has 15 residues. V was pared by 3 bases and J by 1 base, with 5 bases of the junction left unmatched. In germline, CDR1 is SGHDT, CDR2 YYEEEE.

The chain has TRBV7-2 and TRBJ1-5; D possibly corresponds to TRBD1 (5 bases). Trimming took 5 bases from V and 0 from J, leaving 11 bases between them. Per the germline V gene, CDR1 is SGHTA and CDR2 is FQGNSA. The CDR3 consists of 15 residues. The CDR3 spells CASSQRQNSNQPQHF. The DNA of the CDR3 is TGTGCCAGCAGCCAGCGACAGAATAGCAATCAGCCCCAGCATTTT.

In its sample, this clone is medium-sized. The chain links TRBV5-1 to TRBJ2-3, with D tentatively TRBD2 (6 bases). CDR3 length equals 19 residues. Trimming took off 0 bases at V and 0 bases at J, with 20 bases between the two ends. Looked up from germline, CDR1 is SGHRS and CDR2 is YFSETQ. CDR3 region: CASSLGAAGRATSTDTQYF. DNA of the CDR3: TGCGCCAGCAGCTTGGGAGCAGCGGGCAGGGCCACTAGCACAGATACGCAGTATTTT.

The gene calls are TRBV28 and TRBJ1-5; D gene ambiguous. The CDR3 is 9 amino acids. Germline values: CDR1 MDHEN, CDR2 SYDVKM. The V end lost 6 bases, the J end lost 10 bases, and 4 bases lay between the germline ends. CDR3 nucleotide sequence: TGTGCCAGCAGCCGACCCCAGCATTTT. This gives the protein CASSRPQHF.

The gene calls are TRBV6-5 and TRBJ2-5; 7 nucleotides agree with TRBD2. The CDR3 totals 14 residues. Germline V gene lookup returns CDR1 MNHEY and CDR2 SVGAGI. With 6 bases clipped from V and 3 bases from J, the junction kept 7 bases outside the gene matches. The CDR3, as DNA: TGTGCCAGCAGATGGGGAGGGACCGAAGAGACCCAGTACTTC. Amino acid sequence: CASRWGGTEETQYF.

The chain is built from TRBV7-2 and TRBJ1-2; no clear D. The V gene lost 0 bases and the J gene lost 6 bases, with 8 bases spanning the gap. The CDR3 totals 13 residues. Germline V gene sequence: CDR1 SGHTA, CDR2 FQGNSA. CDR3 coding DNA: TGTGCCAGCAGCTTAGCGACTGTAAATGGCTACACCTTC. Protein: CASSLATVNGYTF.

The J gene is TRBJ2-4, the V gene TRBV7-8; tentatively, D is TRBD1 (7 bases). From germline, CDR1 is SGHVS and CDR2 FQNEAQ. Trimming took off 1 base at V and 11 bases at J, with 21 bases between the two ends. This CDR3 region has 16 residues. The CDR3 DNA reads TGTGCCAGCAGCTTAGGCAACAGGGGCTTCGGGGGCGTTCAGTACTTC. Amino acid sequence: CASSLGNRGFGGVQYF.

The chain joins TRBV10-3 to TRBJ2-7; D gene unclear. Germline-derived CDR1 and CDR2 are ENHRY and SYGVKD. With 4 bases removed from V and 1 base from J, the gap between germline ends came to 17 bases. CDR3 length: 16 amino acids. The CDR3 protein is CAISGIVSPRSYEQYF. CDR3 sequence (DNA): TGTGCCATCAGTGGAATAGTTTCTCCGAGATCCTACGAGCAGTACTTC.

V and J are TRBV19 and TRBJ1-1, with D unresolved. With 4 bases removed from V and 7 bases from J, the gap between germline ends came to 10 bases. The length of the CDR3 is 12 residues. Germline V gives CDR1 LNHDA, CDR2 SQIVND (reference sequence). The CDR3 nucleotides are TGTGCCAGTAGTAATGGAGGGTTTGAAGCTTTCTTT. It specifies CASSNGGFEAFF.